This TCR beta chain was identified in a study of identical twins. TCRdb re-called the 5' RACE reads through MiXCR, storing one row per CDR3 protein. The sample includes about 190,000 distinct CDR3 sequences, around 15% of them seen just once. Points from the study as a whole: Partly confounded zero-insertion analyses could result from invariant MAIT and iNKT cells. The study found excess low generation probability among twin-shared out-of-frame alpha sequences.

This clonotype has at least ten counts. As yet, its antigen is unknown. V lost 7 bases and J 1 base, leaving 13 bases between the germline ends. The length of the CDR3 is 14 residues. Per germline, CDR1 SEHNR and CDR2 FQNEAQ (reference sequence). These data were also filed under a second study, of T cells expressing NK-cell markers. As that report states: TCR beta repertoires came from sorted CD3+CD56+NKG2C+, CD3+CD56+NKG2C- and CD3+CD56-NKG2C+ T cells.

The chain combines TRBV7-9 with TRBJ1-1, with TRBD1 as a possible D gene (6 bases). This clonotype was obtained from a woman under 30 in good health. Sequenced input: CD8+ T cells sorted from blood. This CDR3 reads CASNPEGGNTEAFF. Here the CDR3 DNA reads TGTGCCAGCAACCCCGAGGGGGGGAACACTGAAGCTTTCTTT.